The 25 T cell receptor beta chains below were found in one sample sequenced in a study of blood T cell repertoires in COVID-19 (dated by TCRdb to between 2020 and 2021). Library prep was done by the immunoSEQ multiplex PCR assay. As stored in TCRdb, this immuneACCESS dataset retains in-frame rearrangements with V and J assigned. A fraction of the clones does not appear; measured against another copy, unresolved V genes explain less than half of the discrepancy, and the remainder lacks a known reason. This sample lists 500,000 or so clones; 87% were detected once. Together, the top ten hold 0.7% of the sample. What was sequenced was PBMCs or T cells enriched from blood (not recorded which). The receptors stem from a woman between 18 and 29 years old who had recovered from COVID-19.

CDR3 protein: CARTRPAVLAGDTDTQYF. CDR3 bases: TGTGCCAGAACCAGACCCGCGGTACTAGCGGGGGACACAGATACGCAGTATTTT. This chain joins TRBV5-3 and TRBJ2-3; 11 bases line up with TRBD2. TRBV5-3 is filed as an ORF, its function uncertain. After removal of 6 bases from V and 2 bases from J, the junction contained 14 bases not matched to a gene. The CDR3 consists of 18 residues.

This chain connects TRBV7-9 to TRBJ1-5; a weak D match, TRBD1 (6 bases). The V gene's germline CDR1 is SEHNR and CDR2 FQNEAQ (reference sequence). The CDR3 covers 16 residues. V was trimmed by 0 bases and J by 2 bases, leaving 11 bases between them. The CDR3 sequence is CASSLALGAGNQPQHF. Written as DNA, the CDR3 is TGTGCCAGCAGCTTAGCGCTGGGGGCGGGCAATCAGCCCCAGCATTTT.

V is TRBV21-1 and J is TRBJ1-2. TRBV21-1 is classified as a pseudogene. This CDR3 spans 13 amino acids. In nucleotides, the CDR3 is TGTGCCAGCTTTGGGGGGTTCAACTATGGCTACACCTTC. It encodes CASFGGFNYGYTF.

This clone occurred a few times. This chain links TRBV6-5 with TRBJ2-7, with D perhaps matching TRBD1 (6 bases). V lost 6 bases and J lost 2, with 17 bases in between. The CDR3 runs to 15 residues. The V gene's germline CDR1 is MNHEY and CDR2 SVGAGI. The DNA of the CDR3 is TGTGCCAGCAGCGTTACAGGGATCGGGACCTACGAGCAGTACTTC. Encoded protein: CASSVTGIGTYEQYF.

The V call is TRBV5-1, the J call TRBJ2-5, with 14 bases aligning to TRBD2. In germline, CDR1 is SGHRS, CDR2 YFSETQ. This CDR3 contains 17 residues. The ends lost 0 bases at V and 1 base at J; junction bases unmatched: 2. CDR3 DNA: TGCGCCAGCAGCTTGGATGGGACTAGCGGGGGCCAAGAGACCCAGTACTTC. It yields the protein CASSLDGTSGGQETQYF.

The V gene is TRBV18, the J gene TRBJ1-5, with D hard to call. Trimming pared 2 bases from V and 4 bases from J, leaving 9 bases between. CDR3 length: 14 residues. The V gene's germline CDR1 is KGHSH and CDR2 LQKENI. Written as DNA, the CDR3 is TGTGCCAGCTCACCAGGGTCCGGGAATCAGCCCCAGCATTTT. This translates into CASSPGSGNQPQHF.

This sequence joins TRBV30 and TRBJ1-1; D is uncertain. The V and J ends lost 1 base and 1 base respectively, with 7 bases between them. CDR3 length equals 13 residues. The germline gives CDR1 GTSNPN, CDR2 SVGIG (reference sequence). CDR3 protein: CAWSEWANTEAFF. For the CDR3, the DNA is TGTGCCTGGAGTGAGTGGGCGAACACTGAAGCTTTCTTT.

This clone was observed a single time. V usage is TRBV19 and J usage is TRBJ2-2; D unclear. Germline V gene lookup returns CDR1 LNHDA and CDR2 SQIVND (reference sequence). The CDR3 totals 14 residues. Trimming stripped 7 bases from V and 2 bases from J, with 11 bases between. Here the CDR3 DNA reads TGTGCCAGTAACAGCAGAGTCAACACCGGGGAGCTGTTTTTT. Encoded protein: CASNSRVNTGELFF.

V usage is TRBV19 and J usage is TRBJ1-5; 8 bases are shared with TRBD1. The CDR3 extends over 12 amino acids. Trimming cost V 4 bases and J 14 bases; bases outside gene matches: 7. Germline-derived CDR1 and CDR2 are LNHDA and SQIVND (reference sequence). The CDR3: CASSTGQGAKHF. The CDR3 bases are TGTGCCAGTAGTACTGGGCAGGGGGCGAAGCATTTT. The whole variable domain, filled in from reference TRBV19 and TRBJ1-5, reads DGGITQSPKYLFRKEGQNVTLSCEQNLNHDAMYWYRQDPGQGLRLIYYSQIVNDFQKGDIAEGYSVSREKKESFPLTVTSAQKNPTAFYLCASSTGQGAKHFGDGTRLSIL.

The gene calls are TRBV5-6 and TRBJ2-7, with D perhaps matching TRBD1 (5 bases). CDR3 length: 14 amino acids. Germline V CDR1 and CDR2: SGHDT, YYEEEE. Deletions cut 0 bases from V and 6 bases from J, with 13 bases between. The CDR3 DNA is TGTGCCAGCAGCTTGGCAGGGTTTGCGGCCGAGCAGTACTTC. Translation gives CASSLAGFAAEQYF.

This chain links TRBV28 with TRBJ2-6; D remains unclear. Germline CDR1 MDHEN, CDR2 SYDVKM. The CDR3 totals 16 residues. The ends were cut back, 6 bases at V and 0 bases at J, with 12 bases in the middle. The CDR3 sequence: CASSPTTFSGANVLTF. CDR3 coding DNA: TGTGCCAGCAGCCCGACAACTTTCTCTGGGGCCAACGTCCTGACTTTC.

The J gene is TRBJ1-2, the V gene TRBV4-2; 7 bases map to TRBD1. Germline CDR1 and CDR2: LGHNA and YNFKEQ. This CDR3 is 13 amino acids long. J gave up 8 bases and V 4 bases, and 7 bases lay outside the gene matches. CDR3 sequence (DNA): TGTGCCAGCAGCCGTACAGGGGTCGAAGGCTACACCTTC. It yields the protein CASSRTGVEGYTF.

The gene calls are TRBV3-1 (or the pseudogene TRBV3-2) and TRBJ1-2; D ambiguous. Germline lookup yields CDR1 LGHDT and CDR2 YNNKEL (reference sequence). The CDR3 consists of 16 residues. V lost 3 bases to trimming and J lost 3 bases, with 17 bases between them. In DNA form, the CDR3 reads TGTGCCAGCAGCCATGAAGTTGGGCCTTGGGACTATGGCTACACCTTC. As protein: CASSHEVGPWDYGYTF.

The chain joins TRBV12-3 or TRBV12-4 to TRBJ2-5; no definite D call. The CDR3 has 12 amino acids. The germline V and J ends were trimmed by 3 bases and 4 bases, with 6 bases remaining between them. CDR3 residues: CASSFTRETQYF. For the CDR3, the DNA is TGTGCCAGCAGTTTTACGAGAGAGACCCAGTACTTC.

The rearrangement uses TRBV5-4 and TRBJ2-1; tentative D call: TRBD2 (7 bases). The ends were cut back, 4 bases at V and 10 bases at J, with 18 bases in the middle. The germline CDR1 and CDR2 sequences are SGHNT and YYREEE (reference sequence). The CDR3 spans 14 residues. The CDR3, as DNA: TGTGCCAGCAGCCTTGAGGGGGGGGGCAGGGAGCAGTTCTTC. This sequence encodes CASSLEGGGREQFF.

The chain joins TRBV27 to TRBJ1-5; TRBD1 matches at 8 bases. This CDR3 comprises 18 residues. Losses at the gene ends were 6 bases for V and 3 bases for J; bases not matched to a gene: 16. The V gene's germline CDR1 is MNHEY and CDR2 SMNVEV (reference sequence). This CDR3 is CASSPYLGDRTVNQPQHF. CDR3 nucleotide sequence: TGTGCCAGCAGCCCTTACCTAGGGGACAGGACCGTCAATCAGCCCCAGCATTTT.

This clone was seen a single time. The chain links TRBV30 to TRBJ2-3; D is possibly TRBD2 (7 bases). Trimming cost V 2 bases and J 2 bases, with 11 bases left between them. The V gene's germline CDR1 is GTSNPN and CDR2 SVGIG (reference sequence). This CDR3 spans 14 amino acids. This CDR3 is CAWSRRGPTDTQYF. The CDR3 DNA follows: TGTGCCTGGAGTAGGCGGGGGCCCACAGATACGCAGTATTTT.

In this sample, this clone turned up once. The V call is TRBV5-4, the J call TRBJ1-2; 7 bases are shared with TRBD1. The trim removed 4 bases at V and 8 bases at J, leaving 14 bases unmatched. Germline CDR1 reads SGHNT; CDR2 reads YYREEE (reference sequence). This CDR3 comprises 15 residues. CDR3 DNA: TGTGCCAGCAGCCCGGAATTGACAGGGTCGGGCGGCTACACCTTC. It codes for CASSPELTGSGGYTF.

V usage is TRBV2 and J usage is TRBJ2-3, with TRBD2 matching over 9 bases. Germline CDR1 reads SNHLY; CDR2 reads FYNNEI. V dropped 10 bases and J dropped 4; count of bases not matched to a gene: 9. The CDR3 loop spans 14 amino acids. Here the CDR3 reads CANSGTSLADTQYF. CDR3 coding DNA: TGTGCCAATTCCGGGACTAGCCTCGCAGATACGCAGTATTTT.

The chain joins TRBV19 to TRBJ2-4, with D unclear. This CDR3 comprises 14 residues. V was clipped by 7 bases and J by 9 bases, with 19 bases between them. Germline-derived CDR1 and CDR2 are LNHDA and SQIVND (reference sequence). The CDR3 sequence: CASKSGQVDGIQYF. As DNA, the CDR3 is TGTGCCAGTAAGTCCGGTCAGGTAGATGGCATTCAGTACTTC.

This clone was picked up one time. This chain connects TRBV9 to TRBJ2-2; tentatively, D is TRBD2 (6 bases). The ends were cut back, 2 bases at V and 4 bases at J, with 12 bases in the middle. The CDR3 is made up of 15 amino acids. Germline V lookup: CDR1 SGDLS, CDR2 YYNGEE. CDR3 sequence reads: CASSVLAAGTGELFF. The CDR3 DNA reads TGTGCCAGCAGCGTGTTAGCGGCGGGCACCGGGGAGCTGTTTTTT.

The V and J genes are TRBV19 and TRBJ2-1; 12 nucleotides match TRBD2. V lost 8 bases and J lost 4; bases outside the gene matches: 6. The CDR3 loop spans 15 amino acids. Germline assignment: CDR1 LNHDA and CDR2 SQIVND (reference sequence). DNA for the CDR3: TGTGCCAGTGACTCACTAGCGGGGGGTTACAATGAGCAGTTCTTC. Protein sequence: CASDSLAGGYNEQFF.

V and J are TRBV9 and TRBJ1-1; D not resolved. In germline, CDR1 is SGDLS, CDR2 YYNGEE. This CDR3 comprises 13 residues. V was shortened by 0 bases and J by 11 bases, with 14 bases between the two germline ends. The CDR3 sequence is CASSVDDGRRAFF. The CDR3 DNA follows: TGTGCCAGCAGCGTAGATGATGGGCGGAGGGCTTTCTTT.

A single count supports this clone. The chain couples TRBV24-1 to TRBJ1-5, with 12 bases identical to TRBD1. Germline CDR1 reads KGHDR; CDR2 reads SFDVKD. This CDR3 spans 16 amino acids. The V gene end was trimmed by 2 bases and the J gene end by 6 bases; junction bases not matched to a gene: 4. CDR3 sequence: CATSDSGTGGIQPQHF. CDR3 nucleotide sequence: TGTGCCACCAGTGATTCCGGGACAGGGGGCATTCAGCCCCAGCATTTT.

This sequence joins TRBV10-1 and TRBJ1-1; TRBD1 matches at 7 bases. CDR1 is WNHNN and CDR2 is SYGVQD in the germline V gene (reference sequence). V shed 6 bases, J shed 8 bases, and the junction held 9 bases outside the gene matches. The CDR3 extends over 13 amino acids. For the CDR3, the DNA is TGCGCCAGCAGCCCGACAGGGAAGTACGAAGCTTTCTTT. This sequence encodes CASSPTGKYEAFF.